These T cell receptor beta chains were read from a single sample in a study of siplizumab effects on memory and regulatory T cells. Profiled with immunoSEQ multiplex PCR; TCRdb holds only in-frame clones, not every one. This sample has about 72,000 clones, with less than 95% found just once. The sample taken for sequencing was CD8+ T cells sorted from blood. The receptors were sampled from a human donor in good health. Each CDR3 is given with its conserved first and last residue. The D gene is left open where the match is weak. Clone sizes are given selectively: once, few, many, or a class where the clone is expanded.

abundance: once
d_gene: TRBD1
v_gene: TRBV10-2
j_gene: TRBJ1-2
CDR3nt: TGCGCCAGCAGAACAGGACAGGGCTCCTATGGCTACACCTTC
CDR3aa: CASRTGQGSYGYTF

abundance: .
d_gene: .
v_gene: TRBV2
j_gene: TRBJ2-7
CDR3nt: TGTGCCAGCAGTGAGCCCACAAGGGACGAGCAGTACTTC
CDR3aa: CASSEPTRDEQYF

abundance: .
d_gene: .
v_gene: TRBV2
j_gene: TRBJ1-4
CDR3nt: TGTGCCAGCAGTGAACCAGGGAAAGACGAAAAACTGTTTTTT
CDR3aa: CASSEPGKDEKLFF

abundance: .
d_gene: .
v_gene: TRBV6-5
j_gene: TRBJ2-7
CDR3nt: TGTGCCAGCAGTTACGAATCCGGGGGGCAGGGCGAGCAGTACTTC
CDR3aa: CASSYESGGQGEQYF

abundance: .
d_gene: TRBD1
v_gene: TRBV4-2
j_gene: TRBJ1-2
CDR3nt: TGTGCCAGCAGCCGCACCCAGGGGGCTGATGGCTACACCTTC
CDR3aa: CASSRTQGADGYTF

abundance: .
d_gene: TRBD1
v_gene: TRBV7-6
j_gene: TRBJ1-5
CDR3nt: TGTGCCAGCAGCTCTGGGACAGGAGTAATTCAGCCCCAGCATTTT
CDR3aa: CASSSGTGVIQPQHF

abundance: .
d_gene: .
v_gene: TRBV5-4
j_gene: TRBJ1-1
CDR3nt: TGTGCCAGCAGCTGGCTTCCGAATGACACTGAAGCTTTCTTT
CDR3aa: CASSWLPNDTEAFF

abundance: .
d_gene: .
v_gene: TRBV27
j_gene: TRBJ1-1
CDR3nt: TGTGCCAGCAGCTCCCTTCTATCGACGAACACTGAAGCTTTCTTT
CDR3aa: CASSSLLSTNTEAFF

abundance: .
d_gene: .
v_gene: TRBV19
j_gene: TRBJ2-7
CDR3nt: TGTGCCAGTAGTACGTCAAGGAGCTCCTACGAGCAGTACTTC
CDR3aa: CASSTSRSSYEQYF

abundance: .
d_gene: .
v_gene: TRBV27
j_gene: TRBJ1-2
CDR3nt: TGTGCCAGCAGTTTCGGGGAAGACTATGGCTACACCTTC
CDR3aa: CASSFGEDYGYTF

abundance: .
d_gene: TRBD1
v_gene: TRBV2
j_gene: TRBJ1-4
CDR3nt: TGTGCCAGCAGTATCCTTAATTCCGGGACAGGGAGAAAACTGTTTTTT
CDR3aa: CASSILNSGTGRKLFF

abundance: .
d_gene: .
v_gene: TRBV6-1
j_gene: TRBJ1-5
CDR3nt: TGTGCCAGCGGATACAATCAGCCCCAGCATTTT
CDR3aa: CASGYNQPQHF

abundance: .
d_gene: TRBD2
v_gene: TRBV7-3
j_gene: TRBJ2-7
CDR3nt: TGTGCCAGCAGCTCGGGGGGAGGCAGACTACTTCACAGCTCCTACGAGCAGTACTTC
CDR3aa: CASSSGGGRLLHSSYEQYF

abundance: .
d_gene: .
v_gene: TRBV29-1
j_gene: TRBJ1-2
CDR3nt: TGCAGCGCCCGGGACATCTATGGCTACACCTTC
CDR3aa: CSARDIYGYTF

abundance: .
d_gene: .
v_gene: TRBV10-3
j_gene: TRBJ1-2
CDR3nt: TGTGCCATCAGTGAGAAAGGCGCCTTC
CDR3aa: CAISEKGAF

abundance: .
d_gene: .
v_gene: TRBV19
j_gene: TRBJ2-1
CDR3nt: TGTGCCAGTAGTATAGTAATCTACAATGAGCAGTTCTTC
CDR3aa: CASSIVIYNEQFF

abundance: .
d_gene: TRBD1
v_gene: TRBV7-9
j_gene: TRBJ1-1
CDR3nt: TGTGCCAGCAGCTTAGCACTGGACAGGGGCAACACTGAAGCTTTCTTT
CDR3aa: CASSLALDRGNTEAFF

abundance: medium-sized
d_gene: TRBD2
v_gene: TRBV6-1
j_gene: TRBJ2-1
CDR3nt: TGTGCCAGCAGTGCGGGACTAGAAGGTTTTAATGAGCAGTTCTTC
CDR3aa: CASSAGLEGFNEQFF

abundance: .
d_gene: TRBD1
v_gene: TRBV9
j_gene: TRBJ1-3
CDR3nt: TGTGCCAGCCAGACAGGGGGGACTGGAAACACCATATATTTT
CDR3aa: CASQTGGTGNTIYF

abundance: once
d_gene: TRBD2
v_gene: TRBV27
j_gene: TRBJ2-7
CDR3nt: TGTGCCAGTCATAGCGGGAGGGCCTACGAGCAGTACTTC
CDR3aa: CASHSGRAYEQYF

abundance: .
d_gene: .
v_gene: TRBV10-3
j_gene: TRBJ1-3
CDR3nt: TGTGCCATCATAGTCGAATCTGGAAACACCATATATTTT
CDR3aa: CAIIVESGNTIYF

abundance: .
d_gene: .
v_gene: TRBV6-5
j_gene: TRBJ1-1
CDR3nt: TGTGCCATCTGGCGAGTCACTGAAGCTTTCTTT
CDR3aa: CAIWRVTEAFF

abundance: .
d_gene: .
v_gene: TRBV27
j_gene: TRBJ2-1
CDR3nt: TGTGCCAGCAGACCGGGCCTCTCCTACAATGAGCAGTTCTTC
CDR3aa: CASRPGLSYNEQFF

abundance: .
d_gene: .
v_gene: TRBV4-2
j_gene: TRBJ1-2
CDR3nt: TGTGCCAGCAGCCACAGCCAAGATTCCGACGACTCTTGGGGCTACTATGGCTACACCTTC
CDR3aa: CASSHSQDSDDSWGYYGYTF

abundance: .
d_gene: .
v_gene: TRBV5-8
j_gene: TRBJ1-1
CDR3nt: TGTGCCAGCACCTATTCGGCGGTACCAACTGAAGCTTTCTTT
CDR3aa: CASTYSAVPTEAFF

abundance: .
d_gene: .
v_gene: TRBV7-7
j_gene: TRBJ2-7
CDR3nt: TGTGCCAGCAGCCAAAGTACAGGGTACGAGCAGTACTTC
CDR3aa: CASSQSTGYEQYF

abundance: .
d_gene: TRBD2
v_gene: TRBV7-9
j_gene: TRBJ2-7
CDR3nt: TGTGCCAGCAGCCTAGGGGGGCTAGCGGGGATCTACGAGCAGTACTTC
CDR3aa: CASSLGGLAGIYEQYF

abundance: .
d_gene: .
v_gene: TRBV21-1
j_gene: TRBJ2-1
CDR3nt: TGTGCCAGCAGCAAAGAAGTAAGAGGGGACAGGAAGTTCTACAATGAGCAGTTCTTC
CDR3aa: CASSKEVRGDRKFYNEQFF

abundance: .
d_gene: TRBD1
v_gene: TRBV9
j_gene: TRBJ2-7
CDR3nt: TGTGCCAGCAGCGCCAGTGGGGCAGGGGGCTTGTACGAGCAGTACTTC
CDR3aa: CASSASGAGGLYEQYF

abundance: .
d_gene: .
v_gene: TRBV27
j_gene: TRBJ1-2
CDR3nt: TGTGCCAGCAGGTCTGGCTGGCCCTATGGCTACACCTTC
CDR3aa: CASRSGWPYGYTF

abundance: .
d_gene: .
v_gene: TRBV19
j_gene: TRBJ2-7
CDR3nt: TGTGCCAGTAGTATAGATCCCCCTGGGCAGGGTAACGACGAGCAGTACTTC
CDR3aa: CASSIDPPGQGNDEQYF

abundance: .
d_gene: .
v_gene: TRBV16
j_gene: TRBJ1-1
CDR3nt: TGTGCCAGCAGCCAATTGGCCAGGGGATCCACTGAAGCTTTCTTT
CDR3aa: CASSQLARGSTEAFF

abundance: .
d_gene: .
v_gene: TRBV4-2
j_gene: TRBJ2-1
CDR3nt: TGTGCCAGCAGCCCGACAGGCCCTTTGAATGAGCAGTTCTTC
CDR3aa: CASSPTGPLNEQFF

abundance: .
d_gene: .
v_gene: TRBV23-1
j_gene: TRBJ1-1
CDR3nt: TGCGCCAGCAGTACAGGGTTTGGTTTCTTT
CDR3aa: CASSTGFGFF

abundance: .
d_gene: TRBD1
v_gene: TRBV5-5
j_gene: TRBJ1-1
CDR3nt: TGTGCCAGCAGCTGGGGACAGGGTATGAACACTGAAGCTTTCTTT
CDR3aa: CASSWGQGMNTEAFF

abundance: once
d_gene: TRBD2
v_gene: TRBV7-3
j_gene: TRBJ2-1
CDR3nt: TGTGCCAGCAGCCCTCTAGCGGACGAATACAATGAGCAGTTCTTC
CDR3aa: CASSPLADEYNEQFF

abundance: few
d_gene: .
v_gene: TRBV19
j_gene: TRBJ1-2
CDR3nt: TGTGCCAGTAGTATACCCGGGTTGAACTATGGCTACACCTTC
CDR3aa: CASSIPGLNYGYTF

abundance: .
d_gene: TRBD2
v_gene: TRBV15
j_gene: TRBJ2-7
CDR3nt: TGTGCGACGCAGGCTAGCGGGGATCTTCCCTCCTACGAGCAGTACTTC
CDR3aa: CATQASGDLPSYEQYF

abundance: once
d_gene: TRBD1
v_gene: TRBV29-1
j_gene: TRBJ1-2
CDR3nt: TGCAGCGCCGATAGACAGGGGTTGGACTATGGCTACACCTTC
CDR3aa: CSADRQGLDYGYTF